This T cell receptor beta chain is drawn from a study of radiotherapy plus CTLA-4 blockade in lung cancer. The CDR3 covers 14 residues. The V and J ends lost 7 bases and 0 bases respectively, with 11 bases between them. CDR1 SGHRS and CDR2 YFSETQ come from the germline V gene. The repertoire was sequenced with immunoSEQ multiplex PCR; TCRdb's copy has only in-frame clones and lacks some. The sample yields around 110,000 clones, 85% to 90% seen once. The specimen comprised peripheral blood, sampled from a patient treated with radiotherapy plus ipilimumab. The TCR originated in a human donor with non-small cell lung cancer that progressed on radiotherapy plus ipilimumab. Some clones in this sample may be carry-over from other donors' samples. The rearrangement joins TRBV5-1 to TRBJ2-1; no clear D. CDR3 residues: CASGTASSYNEQFF. Here the CDR3 DNA reads TGCGCCAGCGGTACGGCGAGCTCCTACAATGAGCAGTTCTTC. The variable domain in full, completed from reference TRBV5-1 and TRBJ2-1, reads KAGVTQTPRYLIKTRGQQVTLSCSPISGHRSVSWYQQTPGQGLQFLFEYFSETQRNKGNFPGRFSGRQFSNSRSEMNVSTLELGDSALYLCASGTASSYNEQFFGPGTRLTVL.